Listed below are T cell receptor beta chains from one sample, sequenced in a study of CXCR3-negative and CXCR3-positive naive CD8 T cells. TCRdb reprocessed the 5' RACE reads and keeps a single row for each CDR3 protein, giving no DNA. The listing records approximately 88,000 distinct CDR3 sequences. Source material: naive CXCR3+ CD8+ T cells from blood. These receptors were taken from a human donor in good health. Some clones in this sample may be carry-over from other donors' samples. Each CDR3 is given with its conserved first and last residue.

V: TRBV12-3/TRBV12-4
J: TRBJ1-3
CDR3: CASGSSRASYSGNTIYF

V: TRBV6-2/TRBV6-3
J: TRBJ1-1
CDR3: CASRYKNTEAFF

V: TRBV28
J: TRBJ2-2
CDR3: CASSFPTSGFGELFF

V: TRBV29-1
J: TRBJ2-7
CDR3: CSVVEQQDEQYF

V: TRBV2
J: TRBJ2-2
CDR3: CASSDLGTGELFF

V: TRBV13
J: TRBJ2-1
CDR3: CASSSPGWLNEQFF

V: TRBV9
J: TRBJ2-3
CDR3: CASSARGDVEADTQYF

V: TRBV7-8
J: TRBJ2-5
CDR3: CASSLAPRGRQETQYF

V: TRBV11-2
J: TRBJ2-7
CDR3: CASSLVVSYEQYF

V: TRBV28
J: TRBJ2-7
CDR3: CASSPLGQGSYEQYF

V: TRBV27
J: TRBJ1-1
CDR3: CASTVSGGGTEAFF

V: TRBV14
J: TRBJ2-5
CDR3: CASSQGRGETQYF

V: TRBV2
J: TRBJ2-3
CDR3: CASSGVTAVGTDTQYF

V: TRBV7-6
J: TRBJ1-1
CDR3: CASSLDRANTEAFF

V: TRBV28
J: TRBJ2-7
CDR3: CASSLSTAYEQYF

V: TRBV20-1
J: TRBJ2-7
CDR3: CSARPGTALRQRYEQYF